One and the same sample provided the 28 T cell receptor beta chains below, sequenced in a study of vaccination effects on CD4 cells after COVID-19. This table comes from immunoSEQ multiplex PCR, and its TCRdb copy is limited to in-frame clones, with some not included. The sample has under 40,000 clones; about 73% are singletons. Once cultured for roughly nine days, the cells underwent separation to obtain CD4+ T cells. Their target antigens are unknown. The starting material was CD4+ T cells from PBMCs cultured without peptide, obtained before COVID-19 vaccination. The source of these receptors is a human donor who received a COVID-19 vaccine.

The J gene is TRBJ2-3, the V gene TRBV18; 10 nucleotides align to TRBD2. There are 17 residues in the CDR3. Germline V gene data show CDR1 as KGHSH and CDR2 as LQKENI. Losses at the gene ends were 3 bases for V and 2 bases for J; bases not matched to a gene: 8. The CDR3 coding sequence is TGTGCCAGCTCACCGTTGGGTCTAGCGGGAGACACAGATACGCAGTATTTT. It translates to CASSPLGLAGDTDTQYF.

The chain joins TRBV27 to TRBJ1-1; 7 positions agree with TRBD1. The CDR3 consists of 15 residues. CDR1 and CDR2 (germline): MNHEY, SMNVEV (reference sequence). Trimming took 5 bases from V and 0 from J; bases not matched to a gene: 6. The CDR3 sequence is CASSPAGGVNTEAFF. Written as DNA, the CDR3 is TGTGCCAGCAGTCCAGCAGGGGGGGTGAACACTGAAGCTTTCTTT.

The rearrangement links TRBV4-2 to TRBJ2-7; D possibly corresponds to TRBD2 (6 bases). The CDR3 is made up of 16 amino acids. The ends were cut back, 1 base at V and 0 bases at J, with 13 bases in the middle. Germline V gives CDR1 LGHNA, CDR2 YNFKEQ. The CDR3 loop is CASSQGGTYDSYEQYF. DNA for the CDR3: TGTGCCAGCAGCCAAGGGGGGACTTACGACTCCTACGAGCAGTACTTC.

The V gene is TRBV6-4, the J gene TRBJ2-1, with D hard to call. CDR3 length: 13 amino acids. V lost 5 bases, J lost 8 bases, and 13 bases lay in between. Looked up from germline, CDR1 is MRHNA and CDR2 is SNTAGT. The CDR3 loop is CASSREIHDEQFF. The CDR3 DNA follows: TGTGCCAGCAGTAGAGAAATACACGATGAGCAGTTCTTC.

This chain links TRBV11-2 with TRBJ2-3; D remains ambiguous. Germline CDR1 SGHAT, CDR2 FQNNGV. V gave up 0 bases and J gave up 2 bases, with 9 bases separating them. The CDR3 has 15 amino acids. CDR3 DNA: TGTGCCAGCAGCTTAGAGGCCGGATACACAGATACGCAGTATTTT. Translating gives CASSLEAGYTDTQYF.

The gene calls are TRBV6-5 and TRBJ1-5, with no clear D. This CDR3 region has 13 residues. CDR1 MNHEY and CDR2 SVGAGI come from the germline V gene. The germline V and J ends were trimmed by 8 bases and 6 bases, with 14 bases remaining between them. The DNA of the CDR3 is TGTGCCAGCGAGGAGGTACCCCGTCAGCCCCAGCATTTT. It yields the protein CASEEVPRQPQHF.

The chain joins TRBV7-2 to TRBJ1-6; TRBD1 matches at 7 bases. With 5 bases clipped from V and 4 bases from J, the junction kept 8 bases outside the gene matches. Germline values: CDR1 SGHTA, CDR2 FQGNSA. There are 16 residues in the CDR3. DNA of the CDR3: TGTGCCAGCAGCCAAGGACAGGTTATTTATAATTCACCCCTCCACTTT. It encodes CASSQGQVIYNSPLHF.

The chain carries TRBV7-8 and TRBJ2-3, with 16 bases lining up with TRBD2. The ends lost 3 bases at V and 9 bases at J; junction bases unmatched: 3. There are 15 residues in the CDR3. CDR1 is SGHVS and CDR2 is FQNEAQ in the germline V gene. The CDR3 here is CASSFGTSGGATQYF. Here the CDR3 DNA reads TGTGCCAGCAGCTTCGGGACTAGCGGGGGGGCCACGCAGTATTTT.

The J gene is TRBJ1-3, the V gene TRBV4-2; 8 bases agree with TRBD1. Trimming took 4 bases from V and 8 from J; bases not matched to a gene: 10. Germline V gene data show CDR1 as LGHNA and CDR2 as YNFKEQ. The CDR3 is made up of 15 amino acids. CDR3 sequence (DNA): TGTGCCAGCAGCCCCCGGGACAGGCTGCCTGACACCATATATTTT. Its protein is CASSPRDRLPDTIYF.

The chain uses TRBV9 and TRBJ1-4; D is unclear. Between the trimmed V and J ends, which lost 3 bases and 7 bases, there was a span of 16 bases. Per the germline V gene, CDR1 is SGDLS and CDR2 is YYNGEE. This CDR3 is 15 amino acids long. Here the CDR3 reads CASSEGGSVGEKLFF. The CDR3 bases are TGTGCCAGCAGCGAGGGTGGGTCGGTGGGTGAAAAACTGTTTTTT.

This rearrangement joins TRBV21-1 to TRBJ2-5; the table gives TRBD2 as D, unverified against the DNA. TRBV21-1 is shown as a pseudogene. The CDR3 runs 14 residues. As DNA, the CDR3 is TGTGCCAGCAATTCGCGGGACTCACAAGAGACCCAGTACTTC. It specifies CASNSRDSQETQYF.

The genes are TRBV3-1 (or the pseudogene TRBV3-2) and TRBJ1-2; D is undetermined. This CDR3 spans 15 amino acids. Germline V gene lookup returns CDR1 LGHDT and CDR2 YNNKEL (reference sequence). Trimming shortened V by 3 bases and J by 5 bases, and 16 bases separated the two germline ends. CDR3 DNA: TGTGCCAGCAGCCACCGATGGTCCTCCGAATATGGCTACACCTTC. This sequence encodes CASSHRWSSEYGYTF.

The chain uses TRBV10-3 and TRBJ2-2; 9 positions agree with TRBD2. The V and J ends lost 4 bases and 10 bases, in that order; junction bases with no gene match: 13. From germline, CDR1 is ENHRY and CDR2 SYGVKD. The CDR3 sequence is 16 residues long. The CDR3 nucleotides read TGTGCCATCAGTGCGGGACTAGCAGCCTACTTCCCGGAGCTGTTTTTT. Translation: CAISAGLAAYFPELFF.

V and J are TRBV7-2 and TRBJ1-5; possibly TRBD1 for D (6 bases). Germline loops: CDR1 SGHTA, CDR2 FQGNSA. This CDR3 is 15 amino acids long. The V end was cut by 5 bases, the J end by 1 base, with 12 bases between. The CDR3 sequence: CASSLHTGSNQPQHF. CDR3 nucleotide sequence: TGTGCCAGCAGCCTACATACAGGGAGCAATCAGCCCCAGCATTTT.

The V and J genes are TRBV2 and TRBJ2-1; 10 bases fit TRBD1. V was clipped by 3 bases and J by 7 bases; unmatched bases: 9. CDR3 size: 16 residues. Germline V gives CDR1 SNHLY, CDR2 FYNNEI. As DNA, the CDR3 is TGTGCCAGCAGTGAGACAGGGACAGGGGTCGTAAATGAGCAGTTCTTC. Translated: CASSETGTGVVNEQFF.

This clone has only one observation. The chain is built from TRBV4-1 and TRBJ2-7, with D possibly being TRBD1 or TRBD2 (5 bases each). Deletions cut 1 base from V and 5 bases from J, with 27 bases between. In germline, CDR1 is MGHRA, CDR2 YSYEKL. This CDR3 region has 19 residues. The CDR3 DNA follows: TGCGCCAGCAGCCAAGGCCTATTGGGGTCCGGGACCGGGGCTAACGAGCAGTACTTC. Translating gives CASSQGLLGSGTGANEQYF.

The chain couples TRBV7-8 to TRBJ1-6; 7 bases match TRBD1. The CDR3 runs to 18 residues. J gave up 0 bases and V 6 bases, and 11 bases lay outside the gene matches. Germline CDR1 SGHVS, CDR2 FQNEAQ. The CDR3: CASRSDREGSSYNSPLHF. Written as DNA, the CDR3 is TGTGCCAGCAGATCAGACAGGGAGGGGAGCTCCTATAATTCACCCCTCCACTTT. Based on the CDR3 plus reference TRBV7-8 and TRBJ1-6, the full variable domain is GAGVSQSPRYKVAKRGQDVALRCDPISGHVSLFWYQQALGQGPEFLTYFQNEAQLDKSGLPSDRFFAERPEGSVSTLKIQRTQQEDSAVYLCASRSDREGSSYNSPLHFGNGTRLTVT.

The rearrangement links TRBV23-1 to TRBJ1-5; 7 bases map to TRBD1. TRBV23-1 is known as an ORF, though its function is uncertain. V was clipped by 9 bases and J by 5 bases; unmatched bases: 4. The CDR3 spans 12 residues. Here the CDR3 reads CASEGAHQPQHF. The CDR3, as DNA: TGCGCCAGTGAGGGGGCTCATCAGCCCCAGCATTTT.

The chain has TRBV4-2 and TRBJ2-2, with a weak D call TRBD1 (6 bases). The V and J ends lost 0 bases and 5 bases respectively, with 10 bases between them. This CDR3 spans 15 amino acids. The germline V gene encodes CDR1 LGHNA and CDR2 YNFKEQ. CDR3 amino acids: CASSQEGGRTGELFF. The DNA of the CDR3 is TGTGCCAGCAGCCAAGAAGGGGGACGGACCGGGGAGCTGTTTTTT.

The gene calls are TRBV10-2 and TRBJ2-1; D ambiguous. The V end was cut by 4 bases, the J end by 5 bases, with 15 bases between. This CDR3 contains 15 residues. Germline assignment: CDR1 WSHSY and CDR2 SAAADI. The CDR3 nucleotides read TGCGCCAGCAGTGCGACGTCAATTCTTCACAATGAGCAGTTCTTC. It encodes CASSATSILHNEQFF.

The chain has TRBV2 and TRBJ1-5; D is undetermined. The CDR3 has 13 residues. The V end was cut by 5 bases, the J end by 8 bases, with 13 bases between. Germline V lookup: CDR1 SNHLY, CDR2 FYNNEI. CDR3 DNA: TGTGCCAGCAGTTGGACGGAAGGAGAGCCCCAGCATTTT. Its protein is CASSWTEGEPQHF.

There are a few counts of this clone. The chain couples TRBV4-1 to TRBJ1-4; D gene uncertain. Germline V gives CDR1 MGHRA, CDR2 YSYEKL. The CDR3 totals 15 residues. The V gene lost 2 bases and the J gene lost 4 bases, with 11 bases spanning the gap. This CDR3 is CASSQSTGLNEKLFF. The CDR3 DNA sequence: TGCGCCAGCAGCCAATCTACCGGCCTTAATGAAAAACTGTTTTTT.

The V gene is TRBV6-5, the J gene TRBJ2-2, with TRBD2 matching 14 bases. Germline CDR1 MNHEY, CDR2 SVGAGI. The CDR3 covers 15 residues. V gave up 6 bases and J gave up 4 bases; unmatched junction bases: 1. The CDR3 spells CASRGLAGVTGELFF. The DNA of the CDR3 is TGTGCCAGCAGGGGACTAGCGGGAGTCACCGGGGAGCTGTTTTTT.

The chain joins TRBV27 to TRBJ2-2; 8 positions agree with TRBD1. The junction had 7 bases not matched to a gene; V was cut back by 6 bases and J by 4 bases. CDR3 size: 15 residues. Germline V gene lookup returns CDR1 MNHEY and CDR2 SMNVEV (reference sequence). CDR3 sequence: CASSPTGVITGELFF. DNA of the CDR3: TGTGCCAGCAGCCCGACAGGGGTTATCACCGGGGAGCTGTTTTTT.

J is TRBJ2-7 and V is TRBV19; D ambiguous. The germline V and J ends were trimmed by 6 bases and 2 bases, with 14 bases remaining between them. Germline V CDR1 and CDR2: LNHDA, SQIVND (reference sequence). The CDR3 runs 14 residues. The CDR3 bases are TGTGCCAGTAGCCCGAAGGGCGGAGCCTACGAGCAGTACTTC. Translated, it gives CASSPKGGAYEQYF.

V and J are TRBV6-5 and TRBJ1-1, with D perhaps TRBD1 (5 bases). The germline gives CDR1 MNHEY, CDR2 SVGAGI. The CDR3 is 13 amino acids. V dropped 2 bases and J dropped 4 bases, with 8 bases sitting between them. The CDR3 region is CASSYGGGTEAFF. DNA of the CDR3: TGTGCCAGCAGTTACGGTGGGGGCACTGAAGCTTTCTTT.

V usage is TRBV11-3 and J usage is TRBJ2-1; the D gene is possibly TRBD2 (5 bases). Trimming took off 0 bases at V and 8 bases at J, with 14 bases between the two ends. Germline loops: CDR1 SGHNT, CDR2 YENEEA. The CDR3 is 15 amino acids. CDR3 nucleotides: TGTGCCAGCAGCTTAGACGGAAACGGAGGTGATGAGCAGTTCTTC. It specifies CASSLDGNGGDEQFF.

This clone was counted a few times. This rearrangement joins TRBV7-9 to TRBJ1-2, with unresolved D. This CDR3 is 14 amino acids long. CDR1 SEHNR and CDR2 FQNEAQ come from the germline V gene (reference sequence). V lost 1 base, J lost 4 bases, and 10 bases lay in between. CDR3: CASSLDGVIYGYTF. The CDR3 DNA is TGTGCCAGCAGCTTAGATGGGGTTATCTATGGCTACACCTTC. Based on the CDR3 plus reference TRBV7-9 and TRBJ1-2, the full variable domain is DTGVSQNPRHKITKRGQNVTFRCDPISEHNRLYWYRQTLGQGPEFLTYFQNEAQLEKSRLLSDRFSAERPKGSFSTLEIQRTEQGDSAMYLCASSLDGVIYGYTFGSGTRLTVV.